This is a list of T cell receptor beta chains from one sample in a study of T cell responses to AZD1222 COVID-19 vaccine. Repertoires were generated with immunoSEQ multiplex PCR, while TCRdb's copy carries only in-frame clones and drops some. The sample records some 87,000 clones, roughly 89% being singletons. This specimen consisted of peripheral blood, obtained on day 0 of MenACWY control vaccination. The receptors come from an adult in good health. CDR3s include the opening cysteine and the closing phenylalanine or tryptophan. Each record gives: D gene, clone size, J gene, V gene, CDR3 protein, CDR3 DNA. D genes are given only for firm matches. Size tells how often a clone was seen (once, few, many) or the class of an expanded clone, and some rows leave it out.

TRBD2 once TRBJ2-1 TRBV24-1 CATSGGGQERRFF TGTGCCACCAGTGGGGGAGGGCAGGAAAGACGGTTCTTC
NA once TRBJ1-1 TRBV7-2 CASSLERTVTEAFF TGTGCCAGCAGCTTAGAGCGGACAGTCACTGAAGCTTTCTTT
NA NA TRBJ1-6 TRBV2 CASREDSSASPLHF TGTGCCAGCAGGGAAGACAGCAGCGCGTCACCCCTCCACTTT
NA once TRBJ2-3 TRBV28 CASSLGLRRDTQYF TGTGCCAGCAGTCTTGGACTGCGAAGGGATACGCAGTATTTT
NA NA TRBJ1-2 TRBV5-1 CASSFQGDGYTF TGCGCCAGCAGCTTTCAGGGTGATGGCTACACCTTC
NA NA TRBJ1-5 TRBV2 CASSEPEQPQHF TGTGCCAGCAGTGAACCGGAGCAGCCCCAGCATTTT
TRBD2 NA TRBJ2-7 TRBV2 CASKREAPHEQYF TGTGCCAGCAAGCGGGAGGCCCCACACGAGCAGTACTTC
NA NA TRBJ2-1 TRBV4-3 CASSQGTEQFF TGCGCCAGCAGCCAAGGTACTGAGCAGTTCTTC
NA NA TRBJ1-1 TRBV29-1 CSVEEYDRAEAFF TGCAGCGTTGAAGAATATGACCGGGCTGAAGCTTTCTTT
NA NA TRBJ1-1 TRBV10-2 CASKGLTFTEAFF TGCGCCAGCAAGGGGTTAACGTTCACTGAAGCTTTCTTT
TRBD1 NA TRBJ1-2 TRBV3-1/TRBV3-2 CASSQDVRGGYGYTF TGTGCCAGCAGCCAAGATGTCAGGGGGGGCTATGGCTACACCTTC
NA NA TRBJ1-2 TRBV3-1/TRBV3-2 CASSHQGTDGYTF TGTGCCAGCAGCCATCAGGGCACTGATGGCTACACCTTC
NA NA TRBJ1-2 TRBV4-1 CASSQDMALTAYGYTF TGCGCCAGCAGCCAAGATATGGCTTTGACAGCCTATGGCTACACCTTC
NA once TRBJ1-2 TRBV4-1 CASSQDRGHYGYTF TGCGCCAGCAGCCAAGACAGGGGCCACTATGGCTACACCTTC
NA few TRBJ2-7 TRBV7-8 CASSRGTSAYEQYF TGTGCCAGCAGCCGGGGGACTTCCGCCTACGAGCAGTACTTC
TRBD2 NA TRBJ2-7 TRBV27 CASSATPGAGFSYEQYF TGTGCCAGCAGCGCCACCCCCGGAGCGGGGTTCTCCTACGAGCAGTACTTC
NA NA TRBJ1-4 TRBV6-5 CASSSYTSDNEKLFF TGTGCCAGCAGTTCTTATACCTCTGATAATGAAAAACTGTTTTTT
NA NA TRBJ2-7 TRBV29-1 CSGGGIGVEQYF TGCAGCGGTGGGGGGATTGGCGTCGAGCAGTACTTC
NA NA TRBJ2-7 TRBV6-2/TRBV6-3 CASSYSSEQYF TGTGCCAGCAGTTACTCGAGCGAGCAGTACTTC
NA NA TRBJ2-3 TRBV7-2 CASRRVSTDTQYF TGTGCCAGCAGGAGGGTCAGCACAGATACGCAGTATTTT
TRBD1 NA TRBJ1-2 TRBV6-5 CASTPTGADYGYTF TGTGCCAGCACCCCGACAGGGGCTGACTATGGCTACACCTTC
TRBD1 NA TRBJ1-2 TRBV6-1 CASSERGQGNGYTF TGTGCCAGCAGTGAACGGGGACAGGGTAATGGCTACACCTTC
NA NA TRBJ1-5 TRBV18 CASSSGLDSNQPQHF TGTGCCAGCTCATCCGGACTGGATAGCAATCAGCCCCAGCATTTT